Listed below are T cell receptor beta chains from one sample, sequenced in a study of cytomegalovirus exposure and HLA in healthy donors. Measured with immunoSEQ multiplex PCR; TCRdb has only the in-frame clones, and not every one. The sample lists 98,000 or so clones; 10% were seen once. Source material: PBMCs. Receptor source: a man aged 40-50 years in good health and CMV-seropositive. Each CDR3 is given with its conserved first and last residue. The D gene is left open where the match is weak. Expanded clones get a size class; other rows say once, few or many, or leave the size out.

clone_size d_call j_call v_call cdr3_aa cdr3_nt
NA NA TRBJ1-2 TRBV18 CASSPGSDRDYGYTF TGTGCCAGCTCACCCGGGTCGGACAGAGACTATGGCTACACCTTC
few TRBD1 TRBJ2-7 TRBV2 CASSEALDGTGDYEQYF TGTGCCAGCAGTGAAGCGTTAGACGGGACAGGTGACTACGAGCAGTACTTC
NA TRBD1 TRBJ1-2 TRBV19 CASMAGQGTGSGGYTF TGTGCCAGTATGGCGGGACAGGGGACGGGGAGTGGAGGCTACACCTTC
many NA TRBJ1-4 TRBV5-1 CASSIKHGEKLFF TGCGCCAGCAGCATTAAGCACGGTGAAAAACTGTTTTTT
NA NA TRBJ2-1 TRBV5-6 CASSPGLYNEQFF TGTGCCAGCAGCCCCGGACTGTACAATGAGCAGTTCTTC
NA TRBD2 TRBJ2-7 TRBV11-2 CASLSGSSYEQYF TGTGCCAGCTTAAGCGGGAGCTCCTACGAGCAGTACTTC
few TRBD1 TRBJ1-2 TRBV13 CASSLNSGTGIIYGYTF TGTGCCAGCAGCTTAAATTCCGGGACAGGGATTATCTATGGCTACACCTTC
many NA TRBJ2-7 TRBV5-4 CASSFGAGGAPGQYF TGTGCCAGCAGCTTTGGAGCTGGGGGCGCCCCGGGGCAGTACTTC
few TRBD1 TRBJ2-7 TRBV5-4 CASRPGGYYEQYF TGTGCCAGCAGACCAGGGGGCTACTACGAGCAGTACTTC
few TRBD1 TRBJ2-1 TRBV25-1 CASSEPGTGTYSYNEQFF TGTGCCAGCAGTGAACCCGGGACAGGGACCTACTCCTACAATGAGCAGTTCTTC
NA NA TRBJ2-1 TRBV12-2 CASRLERDRLAGPYNEQFF TGTGCAAGTCGCTTAGAGAGGGACAGACTAGCGGGACCGTACAATGAGCAGTTCTTC
NA TRBD1 TRBJ2-1 TRBV7-7 CASSSGTGAGGSYNEQFF TGTGCTAGCAGCTCCGGGACAGGGGCCGGGGGCTCCTACAATGAGCAGTTCTTC
few TRBD1 TRBJ2-2 TRBV7-9 CASPGHRGSGELFF TGTGCCAGCCCCGGGCACAGGGGATCCGGGGAGCTGTTTTTT
few NA TRBJ2-5 TRBV7-9 CASSLGRGPETQYF TGTGCCAGCAGCTTAGGGCGGGGGCCGGAGACCCAGTACTTC
few NA TRBJ2-1 TRBV4-2 CASSQVGGALNEQFF TGTGCCAGCAGCCAAGTGGGAGGAGCCCTAAATGAGCAGTTCTTC
NA TRBD2 TRBJ2-1 TRBV4-2 CASSPPLAGWYNEQFF TGTGCCAGCAGCCCCCCACTAGCGGGATGGTACAATGAGCAGTTCTTC
few NA TRBJ2-7 TRBV28 CASSFRYEQYF TGTGCCAGCAGTTTCAGGTACGAGCAGTACTTC
few NA TRBJ2-7 TRBV5-4 CASSLLSTPHEQYF TGTGCCAGCAGCTTGCTAAGTACCCCCCACGAGCAGTACTTC
few TRBD1 TRBJ1-1 TRBV29-1 CSGLQGISTEAFF TGCAGCGGCTTACAGGGGATTAGCACTGAAGCTTTCTTT
few TRBD1 TRBJ2-5 TRBV4-1 CASSHRGQGAEETQYF TGCGCCAGCAGCCATCGCGGACAGGGGGCTGAGGAGACCCAGTACTTC
NA NA TRBJ2-1 TRBV6-1 CASSEFLGVDEQFF TGTGCCAGCAGTGAGTTTCTGGGAGTCGATGAGCAGTTCTTC
NA NA TRBJ1-1 TRBV6-5 CASSYPGRQIQIF TGTGCCAGCAGTTACCCCGGGAGGCAAATTCAAATTTTT
once NA TRBJ2-7 TRBV5-5 CASSLLSYEQYF TGTGCCAGCAGCTTACTATCCTACGAGCAGTACTTC